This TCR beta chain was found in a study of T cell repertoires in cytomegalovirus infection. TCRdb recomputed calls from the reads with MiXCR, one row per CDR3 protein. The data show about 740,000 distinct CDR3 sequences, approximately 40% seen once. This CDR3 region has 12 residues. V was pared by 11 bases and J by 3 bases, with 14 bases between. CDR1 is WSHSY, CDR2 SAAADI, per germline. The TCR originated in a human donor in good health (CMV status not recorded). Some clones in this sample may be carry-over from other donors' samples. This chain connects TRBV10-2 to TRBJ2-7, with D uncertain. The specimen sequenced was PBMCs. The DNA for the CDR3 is TGCGCCGTCGGCGAGACATACTACGAGCAGTACTTC. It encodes CAVGETYYEQYF.